This T cell receptor beta chain was recovered during a study of T cell repertoires in cytomegalovirus infection (dated by TCRdb to between 2017 and 2020). Notes on the research overall: Donor HLA type was relevant to the analysis, because carriage of CMV infection together with the matching HLA type was indicated by public TCR beta signatures.

The run used an Illumina HiSeq 1500. The raw public reads went through TCRdb reprocessing: fastp at Q25, MiXCR clone calling, in-frame beta chains kept. A single entry per CDR3 protein holds the most common genes and DNA from its merged rows. Within this sample are 100,000 or so distinct CDR3 sequences, with about 25% of them counted one time only. The leading ten clones occupy about 39% of the sample. The sample holds many counts of this clonotype. Its antigen target is currently unknown. No qualities accompany the bases; no much larger clone lies one base away. From the cysteine through the phenylalanine, the CDR3 covers 14 amino acids. Only the CDR3 region is kept as DNA, spanning 42 bases read in frame from base 1. The germline V gene yields SGHVS for CDR1 and FNYEAQ for CDR2. V was cut back by 2 bases and J by 2 bases, leaving a gap of 10 bases between them. General conclusions and limits of the study: In both this cohort and an independent 352-donor cohort, the cumulative frequency of public TCR beta family members distinguished carriers of CMV infection plus the relevant HLA type. The ex vivo response was dominated by HLA-C-restricted CMV-specific TCR beta clonotypes, which also provided the single most frequent clonotype in two of eight donors.

What was sequenced was CD8+ T cells from PBMCs. The receptor comes from a human donor in good health (CMV status not recorded). Some clones in this sample may be carry-over from other donors' samples. The chain is encoded by TRBV7-6 joined to TRBJ2-7; the D gene is perhaps TRBD2, from 5 matching bases. The nucleotide sequence is TGTGCCAGCAGCTTATCCGGGATGACCTACGAGCAGTACTTC. It codes for CASSLSGMTYEQYF.